This TCR beta chain was captured in a study of cytomegalovirus exposure and HLA in healthy donors. Study information: Inside one of the first data releases sat about 91 million unique TCRs taken from HLA-typed donors.

With regard to this clone: The antigen is undetermined.

The PCR made use of 60 Vbeta and 13 Jbeta primers. Repertoires were generated with immunoSEQ multiplex PCR, while TCRdb's copy carries only in-frame clones and drops some. The sample lists approximately 150,000 clones, around four fifths occurring once. The CDR3 is made up of 12 amino acids. CDR1 GTSNPN and CDR2 SVGIG come from the germline V gene (reference sequence). Study-level results: It was confirmed in vitro that three of the CMV-associated chains were specific for CMV antigens.

The origin of this receptor is a young man in good health and CMV-seronegative. This chain connects TRBV30 to TRBJ2-7; possibly TRBD1 for D (5 bases). The sequenced sample consisted of PBMCs. For the CDR3, the DNA is TGTGCAGGGGTCATCGAGGCCTACGAGCAGTACTTC. Translation gives CAGVIEAYEQYF.